The clone carrying this TCR beta chain was observed at least ten times. As yet, its antigen is unknown. This sample stems from a study of T cells after yellow fever vaccination. For the study at large: Fractions of low cell number were prepared using SMART-Seq v4 Ultra Low Input. Overall study results and limits: From the bulk population, abundant clonotypes could contaminate and appear within FACS-sorted repertoires.

The TCR cDNA carried a universal primer site and UMIs from 5'RACE template switching. TCRdb analysed the 5' RACE reads with MiXCR anew, one entry per CDR3 protein. The table lists roughly 140,000 distinct CDR3 sequences, more than 6% of them singletons, with roughly 0.76% in the top ten. The V gene lost 4 bases and the J gene lost 0 bases, with 9 bases spanning the gap. This CDR3 comprises 15 residues. The germline V gene has CDR1 MNHEY and CDR2 SVGAGI. The receptor was derived from a man in his thirties or forties who received the YFV17D yellow fever vaccine. Sequencing was performed on CD4+ T cells sorted from PBMCs, taken 5 days after the yellow fever booster vaccination. V is TRBV6-5 and J is TRBJ1-4, with no clear D. The CDR3 region has the DNA TGTGCCAGCAGTTCCTCAGCAGCAACTAATGAAAAACTGTTTTTT. Translated, it gives CASSSSAATNEKLFF.